Reported below is one T cell receptor beta chain. The specificity of this receptor is unknown. Per-base qualities were not stored, and no clone one base away is much larger. The donors belonged to the validation cohort of over a hundred subjects, which was separate from the approximately 700-subject first cohort. Taken from cysteine to phenylalanine, the CDR3 has 11 residues. The kept DNA is CDR3 alone, 33 bases in frame from the first base. The germline V gene (reference sequence) specifies LNHDA as CDR1 and SQIVND as CDR2. The junction carries 12 bases between V and J, which are trimmed by 5 bases and 10 bases respectively. The sample is drawn from a study of cytomegalovirus exposure and HLA in healthy donors (dated by TCRdb to the late 2010s). Background on the whole study: The roughly 650 repertoires of the first cohort and the 95 to 150 validation repertoires were produced on the same platform, according to a later analysis. The study aimed to test whether cataloging public T cell receptors could reveal signatures of past pathogen exposure. Besides the first cohort of under 700 subjects, a separate validation cohort made up of 120 different subjects was used. To predict cytomegalovirus infection status, the study combined high-throughput TCR immunosequencing, statistical association of individual TCRs with disease status, and machine learning.

Here is what the overall study found, with its caveats: A few of the identified cytomegalovirus-associated TCR beta chains were confirmed in vitro to be specific for cytomegalovirus antigens. According to the authors, the approach could potentially be generalized to other disease states and immunological phenotypes. The study listed 150 to 200 TCR beta chains as associated with cytomegalovirus. Across donors, most TCR sequences were observed very rarely, whereas some public TCRs were present in many individuals. A later analysis found that TCRs clustered in the first cohort also tended to co-occur in the 95 to 150 validation repertoires, with 94% of cluster scores above 0. Cytomegalovirus status was reported to be diagnosed by the classifier with high specificity and sensitivity in both the original and validation cohorts. The validation cohort had no HLA typing available for a later analysis, so co-occurrence within that cohort was assessed over all 130 or so repertoires.

The library was prepared using the immunoSEQ multiplex PCR assay. Turning to the authors' computational methods: A statistical classification framework was developed to diagnose cytomegalovirus status using the catalog of TCR beta chain sequences. Held by TCRdb, this immuneACCESS table contains in-frame sequences only and omits some clones. Under half of the omission traces to an unresolved V gene where checked; the cause of the rest is unknown. Clone size and the V and J calls come from that table; the DNA yielded D and trimming. The sample profile shows about 170,000 clones; over 85% of them were found once. The ten largest clones represent about 9.4% of the sample.

This sequence uses TRBV19 and TRBJ2-7, and possibly TRBD2, on 6 matching bases. The origin of this receptor is a woman aged 18-30 years in good health and CMV-seropositive. Sequencing was carried out using PBMCs. The CDR3 reads CASSSGGSQYF. The bases are TGTGCCAGTAGTTCAGGAGGGAGCCAGTACTTC. With the rest looked up from the reference TRBV19 and TRBJ2-7 genes rather than sequenced, the full variable domain is DGGITQSPKYLFRKEGQNVTLSCEQNLNHDAMYWYRQDPGQGLRLIYYSQIVNDFQKGDIAEGYSVSREKKESFPLTVTSAQKNPTAFYLCASSSGGSQYFGPGTRLTVT.